The next 21 T cell receptor beta chains were all read from a single sample in a study of cytomegalovirus exposure and HLA in healthy donors. Primers: 60 Vbeta forward and 13 Jbeta reverse. The table came from immunoSEQ multiplex PCR; TCRdb's copy has only in-frame clones and leaves some out. The sample lists about 110,000 clones; 82% were seen once. Sequencing input: PBMCs. These receptor sequences come from a man younger than 40 in good health and CMV-seropositive.

The J gene is TRBJ1-5, the V gene TRBV5-8, with a weak D call TRBD1 (5 bases). The germline V and J ends were trimmed by 4 bases and 1 base, with 12 bases remaining between them. CDR3 length: 15 amino acids. Germline V CDR1 and CDR2: SGHTS, YDEGEE. As DNA, the CDR3 is TGTGCCAGCAGCGTGGGACTCACCAGCAATCAGCCCCAGCATTTT. It is translated as CASSVGLTSNQPQHF.

The chain couples TRBV5-1 to TRBJ2-7; 9 bases align to TRBD2. The CDR3 is 16 residues long. V shed 0 bases and J 0 bases; nucleotides not matched to a gene: 4. Germline values: CDR1 SGHRS, CDR2 YFSETQ. The CDR3 is CASSLVASGISYEQYF. The CDR3, as DNA: TGCGCCAGCAGCTTGGTAGCTAGCGGGATCTCCTACGAGCAGTACTTC. The full variable domain, in which reference TRBV5-1 and TRBJ2-7 provide the parts outside the CDR3, is KAGVTQTPRYLIKTRGQQVTLSCSPISGHRSVSWYQQTPGQGLQFLFEYFSETQRNKGNFPGRFSGRQFSNSRSEMNVSTLELGDSALYLCASSLVASGISYEQYFGPGTRLTVT.

The chain's CDR3 is CASTGTVGNTIYF. The CDR3 DNA follows: TGTGCCAGCACCGGGACTGTTGGAAACACCATATATTTT. The chain couples TRBV6-1 to TRBJ1-3, with a weak D call TRBD1 (5 bases). CDR1 MNHNS and CDR2 SASEGT come from the germline V gene. The CDR3 has 13 residues. Trimming took off 7 bases at V and 3 bases at J, with 10 bases between the two ends.

The chain is built from TRBV5-6 and TRBJ2-7; 7 nucleotides align to TRBD1. Germline V gene data show CDR1 as SGHDT and CDR2 as YYEEEE. J lost 5 bases, V lost 0 bases, and 8 bases had no gene match. The CDR3 contains 15 residues. This CDR3 reads CASSLAGAGGNEQYF. In nucleotides, the CDR3 is TGTGCCAGCAGCTTGGCAGGGGCAGGGGGTAACGAGCAGTACTTC.

The V gene is TRBV7-9, the J gene TRBJ1-1; no clear D gene. Germline V CDR1 and CDR2: SEHNR, FQNEAQ (reference sequence). Trimming stripped 3 bases from V and 0 bases from J, with 8 bases between. The CDR3 runs 14 residues. The CDR3 region is CASSFDTLNTEAFF. In DNA form, the CDR3 reads TGTGCCAGCAGCTTTGACACCTTGAACACTGAAGCTTTCTTT.

The chain couples TRBV15 to TRBJ1-1, with 7 bases matching TRBD1. CDR3 length: 14 residues. Looked up from germline, CDR1 is LNHNV and CDR2 is YYDKDF (reference sequence). With V trimmed by 9 bases and J by 3 bases, 10 bases remained unmatched. CDR3 sequence: CATVKQGLDTEAFF. DNA of the CDR3: TGTGCCACAGTTAAACAGGGGCTTGACACTGAAGCTTTCTTT.

The chain links TRBV5-1 to TRBJ1-3; no firm D call. Per the germline V gene, CDR1 is SGHRS and CDR2 is YFSETQ. The V end was cut by 2 bases, the J end by 4 bases, with 13 bases between. The CDR3 loop spans 15 amino acids. CDR3 residues: CASSFEGSEGNTIYF. The DNA for the CDR3 is TGCGCCAGCAGCTTTGAGGGATCGGAAGGAAACACCATATATTTT.

The CDR3 DNA reads TGTGCCAGCAGTTACTCGGGTCCTACAGGGGGCTACACCTTC. Translating gives CASSYSGPTGGYTF. This chain links TRBV6-5 with TRBJ1-2, with D possibly matching TRBD1 (6 bases). Trimming cost V 0 bases and J 8 bases, with 13 bases left between them. The CDR3 covers 14 residues. Germline loops: CDR1 MNHEY, CDR2 SVGAGI.

The J gene is TRBJ1-5, the V gene TRBV5-5; 10 positions agree with TRBD1. After removal of 4 bases from V and 0 bases from J, the junction contained 7 bases not matched to a gene. The germline V gene encodes CDR1 SGHKS and CDR2 YYEKEE (reference sequence). The CDR3 consists of 17 residues. The CDR3 nucleotides read TGTGCCAGCAGCGCCGGGACAGGGGACGATAGCAATCAGCCCCAGCATTTT. This sequence encodes CASSAGTGDDSNQPQHF. The full variable domain, rest sourced from reference TRBV5-5 and TRBJ1-5, is DAGVTQSPTHLIKTRGQQVTLRCSPISGHKSVSWYQQVLGQGPQFIFQYYEKEERGRGNFPDRFSARQFPNYSSELNVNALLLGDSALYLCASSAGTGDDSNQPQHFGDGTRLSIL.

This chain joins TRBV19 and TRBJ2-2; a weak D match, TRBD2 (6 bases). CDR1 LNHDA and CDR2 SQIVND come from the germline V gene (reference sequence). The V end was cut by 4 bases, the J end by 1 base, with 10 bases between. The CDR3 extends over 15 amino acids. This CDR3 reads CASSRDSMNTGELFF. CDR3 nucleotides: TGTGCCAGTAGTAGGGACTCCATGAACACCGGGGAGCTGTTTTTT. Full variable domain (missing parts from reference TRBV19 and TRBJ2-2): DGGITQSPKYLFRKEGQNVTLSCEQNLNHDAMYWYRQDPGQGLRLIYYSQIVNDFQKGDIAEGYSVSREKKESFPLTVTSAQKNPTAFYLCASSRDSMNTGELFFGEGSRLTVL.

The chain combines TRBV9 with TRBJ2-3; TRBD1 aligns across 7 bases. This CDR3 comprises 17 residues. Germline V gene sequence: CDR1 SGDLS, CDR2 YYNGEE. V trimming: 3 bases; J trimming: 1 base; junction bases outside the gene matches: 11. CDR3 bases: TGTGCCAGCAGCGGTCTGACGACGGGACAGCGCACAGATACGCAGTATTTT. Translation: CASSGLTTGQRTDTQYF.

V gene TRBV19 combines with J gene TRBJ1-1; unclear D gene. The V end was cut by 1 base, the J end by 3 bases, with 12 bases between. Germline CDR1 and CDR2: LNHDA and SQIVND (reference sequence). The CDR3 has 15 amino acids. The chain's CDR3 is CASSIVAAGDTEAFF. In nucleotides, the CDR3 is TGTGCCAGTAGTATAGTTGCGGCGGGTGACACTGAAGCTTTCTTT.

The CDR3 nucleotides are TGTGCCAGTAGTATTGACCCCCGGGTAAACACCATATATTTT. Encoded protein: CASSIDPRVNTIYF. The chain has TRBV19 and TRBJ1-3, with D hard to call. The CDR3 has 14 residues. Germline-derived CDR1 and CDR2 are LNHDA and SQIVND (reference sequence). The V end lost 3 bases, the J end lost 6 bases, and 12 bases lay between the germline ends. Full variable domain (rest looked up from reference TRBV19 and TRBJ1-3): DGGITQSPKYLFRKEGQNVTLSCEQNLNHDAMYWYRQDPGQGLRLIYYSQIVNDFQKGDIAEGYSVSREKKESFPLTVTSAQKNPTAFYLCASSIDPRVNTIYFGEGSWLTVV.

The CDR3 nucleotides are TGTGCCAGCAGTCCCACAGGGGACTATGGCTACACCTTC. Its protein product is CASSPTGDYGYTF. The chain carries TRBV6-6 and TRBJ1-2; 7 bases line up with TRBD1. Germline V lookup: CDR1 MNHNY, CDR2 SVGAGI (reference sequence). The CDR3 is 13 amino acids. The trim removed 5 bases at V and 3 bases at J, leaving 3 bases unmatched.

The chain has TRBV7-8 and TRBJ2-3, with TRBD2 matching over 10 bases. V lost 5 bases to trimming and J lost 6 bases; unmatched junction nucleotides: 14. There are 17 residues in the CDR3. Germline V lookup: CDR1 SGHVS, CDR2 FQNEAQ. This chain's CDR3 is CASSPKVVAGGVDTQYF. CDR3 in DNA: TGTGCCAGCAGCCCCAAAGTAGTAGCGGGGGGAGTGGATACGCAGTATTTT.

The V call is TRBV5-6, the J call TRBJ2-1; tentative D call: TRBD1 (6 bases). The V end was cut by 4 bases, the J end by 9 bases, with 17 bases between. The CDR3 contains 14 residues. Per the germline V gene, CDR1 is SGHDT and CDR2 is YYEEEE. The CDR3 here is CASSPDYGGGEQFF. The CDR3 DNA is TGTGCCAGCAGCCCTGACTATGGGGGCGGTGAGCAGTTCTTC.

V is TRBV5-1 and J is TRBJ1-4, with TRBD1 identical over 8 bases. After removal of 5 bases from V and 8 bases from J, the junction contained 11 bases not matched to a gene. The CDR3 covers 15 residues. Germline V gives CDR1 SGHRS, CDR2 YFSETQ. The CDR3 protein is CASRQDGQGVEKLFF. CDR3 coding DNA: TGCGCCAGCAGACAAGACGGACAGGGAGTCGAAAAACTGTTTTTT.

The chain has TRBV11-2 and TRBJ2-2; no clear D. Germline CDR1 SGHAT, CDR2 FQNNGV. V lost 2 bases, J lost 6 bases, and 7 bases lay in between. This CDR3 is built from 13 residues. In DNA, the CDR3 is TGTGCCAGCAGCTTAATCAGGTCCGGGGAGCTGTTTTTT. Its protein product is CASSLIRSGELFF.

This chain links TRBV25-1 with TRBJ2-7; 7 bases are shared with TRBD1. The germline V gene has CDR1 MGHDK and CDR2 SYGVNS. With 7 bases clipped from V and 3 bases from J, the junction kept 0 bases outside the gene matches. The CDR3 is made up of 11 amino acids. The CDR3 reads CASNRGYEQYF. The CDR3 DNA reads TGTGCCAGCAACAGGGGCTACGAGCAGTACTTC.

The rearrangement joins TRBV6-5 to TRBJ2-7, with a weak D call TRBD1 (6 bases). Looked up from germline, CDR1 is MNHEY and CDR2 is SVGAGI. CDR3 length: 12 residues. Deletions cut 5 bases from V and 4 bases from J, with 9 bases between. CDR3 residues: CASSKTGYEQYF. DNA of the CDR3: TGTGCCAGCAGTAAGACAGGTTACGAGCAGTACTTC.

Worth noting for this clone: Sequence at one end of the junction differs from germline and may be a read error. The gene calls are TRBV5-1 and TRBJ2-7, with 7 bases aligning to TRBD1. Germline V gene lookup returns CDR1 SGHRS and CDR2 YFSETQ. CDR3 length: 15 residues. The CDR3: CASSLDGTAFYEQYF. The CDR3 DNA reads as TGTGCCAGCAGCTTGGATGGGACAGCGTTCTACGAGCAGTACTTC.